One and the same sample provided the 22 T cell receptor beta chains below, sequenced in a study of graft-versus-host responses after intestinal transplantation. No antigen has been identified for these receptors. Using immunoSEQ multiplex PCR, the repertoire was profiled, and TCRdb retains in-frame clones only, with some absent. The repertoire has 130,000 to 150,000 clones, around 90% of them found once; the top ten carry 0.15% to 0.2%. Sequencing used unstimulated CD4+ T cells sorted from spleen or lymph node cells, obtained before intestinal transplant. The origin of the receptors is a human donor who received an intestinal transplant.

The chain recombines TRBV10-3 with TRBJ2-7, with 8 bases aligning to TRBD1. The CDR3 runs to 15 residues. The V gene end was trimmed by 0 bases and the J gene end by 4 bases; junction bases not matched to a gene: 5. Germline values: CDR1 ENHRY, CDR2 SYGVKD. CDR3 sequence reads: CAISESGRGPYEQYF. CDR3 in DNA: TGTGCCATCAGTGAGTCCGGCAGGGGGCCTTACGAGCAGTACTTC.

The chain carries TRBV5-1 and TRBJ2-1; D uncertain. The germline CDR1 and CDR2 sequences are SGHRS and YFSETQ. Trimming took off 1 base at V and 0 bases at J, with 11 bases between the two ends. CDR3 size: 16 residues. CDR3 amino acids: CASSLPRQSSYNEQFF. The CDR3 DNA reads TGCGCCAGCAGCTTGCCTCGCCAGAGCTCCTACAATGAGCAGTTCTTC.

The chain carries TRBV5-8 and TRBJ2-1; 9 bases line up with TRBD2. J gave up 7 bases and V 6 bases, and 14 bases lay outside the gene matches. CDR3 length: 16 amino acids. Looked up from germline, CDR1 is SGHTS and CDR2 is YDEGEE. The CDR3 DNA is TGTGCCAGCACCCCCCCAAGGTTAGCGGGAGCAAATGAGCAGTTCTTC. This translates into CASTPPRLAGANEQFF. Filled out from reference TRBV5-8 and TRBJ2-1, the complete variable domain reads EAGVTQSPTHLIKTRGQQATLRCSPISGHTSVYWYQQALGLGLQFLLWYDEGEERNRGNFPPRFSGRQFPNYSSELNVNALELEDSALYLCASTPPRLAGANEQFFGPGTRLTVL.

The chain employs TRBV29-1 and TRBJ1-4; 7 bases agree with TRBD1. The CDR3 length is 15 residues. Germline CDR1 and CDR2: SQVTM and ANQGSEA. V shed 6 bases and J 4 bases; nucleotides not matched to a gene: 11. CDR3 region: CSVLRDRAVNEKLFF. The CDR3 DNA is TGCAGCGTCCTCCGCGACAGGGCCGTTAATGAAAAACTGTTTTTT.

The CDR3: CASSLALAGANNEQFF. The CDR3 nucleotides are TGCGCCAGCAGCTTGGCGCTAGCGGGAGCGAACAATGAGCAGTTCTTC. This chain connects TRBV5-1 to TRBJ2-1; 10 nucleotides line up with TRBD2. Germline V gene data show CDR1 as SGHRS and CDR2 as YFSETQ. The length of the CDR3 is 16 residues. The V gene end was trimmed by 0 bases and the J gene end by 5 bases; junction bases not matched to a gene: 5. Full variable domain (missing parts from reference TRBV5-1 and TRBJ2-1): KAGVTQTPRYLIKTRGQQVTLSCSPISGHRSVSWYQQTPGQGLQFLFEYFSETQRNKGNFPGRFSGRQFSNSRSEMNVSTLELGDSALYLCASSLALAGANNEQFFGPGTRLTVL.

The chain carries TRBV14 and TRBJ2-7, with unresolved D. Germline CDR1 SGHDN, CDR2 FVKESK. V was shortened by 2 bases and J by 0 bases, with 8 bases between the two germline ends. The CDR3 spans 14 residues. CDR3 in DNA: TGTGCCAGCAGCCAACAGAGAAGCTCCTACGAGCAGTACTTC. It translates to CASSQQRSSYEQYF.

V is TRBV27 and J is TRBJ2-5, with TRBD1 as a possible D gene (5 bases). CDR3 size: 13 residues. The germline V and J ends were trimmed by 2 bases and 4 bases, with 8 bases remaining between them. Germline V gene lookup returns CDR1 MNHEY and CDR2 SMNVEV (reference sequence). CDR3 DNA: TGTGCCAGCAGTTTAACAGGAATAGAGACCCAGTACTTC. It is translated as CASSLTGIETQYF.

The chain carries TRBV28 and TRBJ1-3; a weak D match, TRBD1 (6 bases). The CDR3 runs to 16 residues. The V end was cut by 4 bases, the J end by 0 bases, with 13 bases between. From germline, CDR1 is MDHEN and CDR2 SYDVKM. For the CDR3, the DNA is TGTGCCAGCAGTTCACCCCGGACAGCCTCTGGAAACACCATATATTTT. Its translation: CASSSPRTASGNTIYF.

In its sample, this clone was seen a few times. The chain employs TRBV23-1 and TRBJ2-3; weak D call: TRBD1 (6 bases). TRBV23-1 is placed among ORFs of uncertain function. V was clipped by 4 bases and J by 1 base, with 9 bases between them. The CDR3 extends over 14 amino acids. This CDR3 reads CASSPGDRTDTQYF. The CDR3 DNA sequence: TGCGCCAGCAGTCCAGGGGACCGCACAGATACGCAGTATTTT.

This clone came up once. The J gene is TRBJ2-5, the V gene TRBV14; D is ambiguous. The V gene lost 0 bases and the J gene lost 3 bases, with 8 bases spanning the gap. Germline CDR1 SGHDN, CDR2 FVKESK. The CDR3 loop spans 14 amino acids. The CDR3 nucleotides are TGTGCCAGCAGCCAAGATTCCAAAAAAGAGACCCAGTACTTC. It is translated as CASSQDSKKETQYF.

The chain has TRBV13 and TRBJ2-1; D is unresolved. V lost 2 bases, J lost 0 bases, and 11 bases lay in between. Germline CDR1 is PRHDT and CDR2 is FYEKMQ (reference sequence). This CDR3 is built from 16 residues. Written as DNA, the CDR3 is TGTGCCAGCAGCTTATTCGCGGTAAGCTCCTACAATGAGCAGTTCTTC. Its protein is CASSLFAVSSYNEQFF.

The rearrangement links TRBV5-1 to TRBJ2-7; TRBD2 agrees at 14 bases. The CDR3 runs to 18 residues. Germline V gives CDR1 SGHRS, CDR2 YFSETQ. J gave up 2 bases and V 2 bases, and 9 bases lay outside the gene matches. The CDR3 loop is CASSFGLAGGLSPYEQYF. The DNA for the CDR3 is TGCGCCAGCAGCTTCGGACTAGCGGGAGGCCTCAGTCCCTACGAGCAGTACTTC.

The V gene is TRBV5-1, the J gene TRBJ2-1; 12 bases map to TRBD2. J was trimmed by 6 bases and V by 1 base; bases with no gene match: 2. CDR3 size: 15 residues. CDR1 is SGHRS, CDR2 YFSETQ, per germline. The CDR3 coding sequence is TGCGCCAGCAGCTTGAAACTAGCGGGAGGCAATGAGCAGTTCTTC. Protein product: CASSLKLAGGNEQFF.

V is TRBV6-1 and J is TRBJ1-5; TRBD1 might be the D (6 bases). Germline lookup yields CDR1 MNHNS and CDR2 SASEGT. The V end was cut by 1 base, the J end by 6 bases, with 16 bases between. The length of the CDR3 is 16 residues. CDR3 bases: TGTGCCAGCAGTGAAGATTCTGGGACAAAGGTTCAGCCCCAGCATTTT. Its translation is CASSEDSGTKVQPQHF.

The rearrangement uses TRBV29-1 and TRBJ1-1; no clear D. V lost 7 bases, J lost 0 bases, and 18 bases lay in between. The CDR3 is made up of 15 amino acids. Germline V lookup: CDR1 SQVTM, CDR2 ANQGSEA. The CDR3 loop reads CSADPLKALNTEAFF. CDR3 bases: TGCAGCGCCGACCCCTTAAAGGCGCTGAACACTGAAGCTTTCTTT.

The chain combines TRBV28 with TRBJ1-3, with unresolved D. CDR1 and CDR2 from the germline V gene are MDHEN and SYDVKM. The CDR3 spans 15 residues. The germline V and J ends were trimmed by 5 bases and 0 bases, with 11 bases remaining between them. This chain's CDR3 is CASSLPGPSGNTIYF. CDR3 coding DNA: TGTGCCAGCAGTCTTCCGGGTCCCTCTGGAAACACCATATATTTT.

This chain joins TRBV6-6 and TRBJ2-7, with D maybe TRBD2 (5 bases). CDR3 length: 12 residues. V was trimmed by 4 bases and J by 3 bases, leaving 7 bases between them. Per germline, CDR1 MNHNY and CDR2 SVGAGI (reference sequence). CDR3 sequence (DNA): TGTGCCAGCAGTTGGACTCGCTACGAGCAGTACTTC. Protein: CASSWTRYEQYF.

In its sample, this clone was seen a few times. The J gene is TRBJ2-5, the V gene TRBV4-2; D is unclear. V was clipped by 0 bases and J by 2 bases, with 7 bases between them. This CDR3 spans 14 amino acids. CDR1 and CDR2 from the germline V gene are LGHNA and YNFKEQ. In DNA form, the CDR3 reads TGTGCCAGCAGCCAAGAGGGCCAGCAAGAGACCCAGTACTTC. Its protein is CASSQEGQQETQYF.

CDR3 residues: CASSLDTGLRLYEQYF. In DNA form, the CDR3 reads TGTGCCAGCAGCTTAGATACGGGACTCAGATTGTACGAGCAGTACTTC. The J gene is TRBJ2-7, the V gene TRBV7-6; weak D call: TRBD2 (6 bases). Trimming took 1 base from V and 4 from J, leaving 17 bases between them. CDR1 is SGHVS, CDR2 FNYEAQ, per germline. The CDR3 is 16 amino acids.

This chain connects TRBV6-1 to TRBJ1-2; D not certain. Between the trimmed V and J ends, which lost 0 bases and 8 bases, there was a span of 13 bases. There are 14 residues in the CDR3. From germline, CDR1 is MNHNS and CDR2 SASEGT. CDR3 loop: CASSEAATARGYTF. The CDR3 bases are TGTGCCAGCAGTGAAGCAGCCACAGCGAGAGGCTACACCTTC.

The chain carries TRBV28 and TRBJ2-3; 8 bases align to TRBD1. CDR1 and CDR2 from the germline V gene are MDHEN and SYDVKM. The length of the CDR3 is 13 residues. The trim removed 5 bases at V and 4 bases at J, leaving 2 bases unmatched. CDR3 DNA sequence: TGTGCCAGCAGTGCAGGGGGCGCAGATACGCAGTATTTT. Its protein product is CASSAGGADTQYF.

The CDR3 protein is CASSLFPGGLIRREQYF. The CDR3 nucleotides are TGTGCCAGCAGCTTGTTCCCCGGGGGACTTATCCGCCGCGAGCAGTACTTC. V gene TRBV5-4 combines with J gene TRBJ2-7; possibly TRBD2 for D (6 bases). V was pared by 1 base and J by 6 bases, with 23 bases between. Germline V gives CDR1 SGHNT, CDR2 YYREEE (reference sequence). The CDR3 length is 17 residues.